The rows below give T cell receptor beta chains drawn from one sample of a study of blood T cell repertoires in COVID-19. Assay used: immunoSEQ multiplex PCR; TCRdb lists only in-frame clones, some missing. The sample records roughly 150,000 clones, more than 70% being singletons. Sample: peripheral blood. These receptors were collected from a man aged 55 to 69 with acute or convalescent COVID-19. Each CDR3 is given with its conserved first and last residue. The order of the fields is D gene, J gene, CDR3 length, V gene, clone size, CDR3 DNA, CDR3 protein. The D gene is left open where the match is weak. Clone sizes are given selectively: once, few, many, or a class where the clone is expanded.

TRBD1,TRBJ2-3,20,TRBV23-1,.,TGCGCCAGCAGTAGAGACTTCACCCACATGGACAGGCCAGGCACAGATACGCAGTATTTT,CASSRDFTHMDRPGTDTQYF
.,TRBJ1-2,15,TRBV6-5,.,TGTGCCAGCAGTTACTCAAGGGAGGGGAGCTATGGCTACACCTTC,CASSYSREGSYGYTF
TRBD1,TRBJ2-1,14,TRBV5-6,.,TGTGCCAGCAGCTTGACAGGGGGCTACAATGAGCAGTTCTTC,CASSLTGGYNEQFF
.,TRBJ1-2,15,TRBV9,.,TGTGCCACAACGAATGGGGATAATGCGGGGGGTGGCTACACCTTC,CATTNGDNAGGGYTF
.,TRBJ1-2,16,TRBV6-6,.,TGTGCCAGCAGTCGAACCGAGCGACAGGTATACTATGGCTACACCTTC,CASSRTERQVYYGYTF
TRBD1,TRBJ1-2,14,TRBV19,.,TGTGCCAGTAGGGAAGTCGGGACAGGGTTTGGCTACACCTTC,CASREVGTGFGYTF
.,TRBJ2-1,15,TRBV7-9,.,TGTGCCAGCAGCCCGATCGACAGGTCCTACAATGAGCAGTTCTTC,CASSPIDRSYNEQFF
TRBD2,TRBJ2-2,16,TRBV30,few,TGTGCCTGGCGGACTAGTAAGGTTACGAACACCGGGGAGCTGTTTTTT,CAWRTSKVTNTGELFF
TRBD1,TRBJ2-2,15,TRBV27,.,TGTGCCAGCAGTTTCGACAGGGGAAACACCGGGGAGCTGTTTTTT,CASSFDRGNTGELFF
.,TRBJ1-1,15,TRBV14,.,TGTGCCAGCAGCCAAGCGGGATTCCTGAACACTGAAGCTTTCTTT,CASSQAGFLNTEAFF
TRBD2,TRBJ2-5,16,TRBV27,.,TGTGCCAGCAGTTTATTGCGGGGACGGGGGGAAGAGACCCAGTACTTC,CASSLLRGRGEETQYF
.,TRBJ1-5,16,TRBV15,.,TGTGCCACCAGCAGAGATCGTACCCCAGGGAATCAGCCCCAGCATTTT,CATSRDRTPGNQPQHF
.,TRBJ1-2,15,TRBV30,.,TGTGCCTGGAGTGTCCTCAGGGGCCCCCGGGGAGGCTACACCTTC,CAWSVLRGPRGGYTF
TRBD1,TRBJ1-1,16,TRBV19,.,TGTGCCAGTAACCGACGGACAGGTGTCATGAACACTGAAGCTTTCTTT,CASNRRTGVMNTEAFF
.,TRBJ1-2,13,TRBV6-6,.,TGTGCCAGCAGTACGAGGGTAGACTATGGCTACACCTTC,CASSTRVDYGYTF
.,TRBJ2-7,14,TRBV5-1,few,TGCGCCAGCAGCCCGGGAGCGGGTGCTTGGGAGCAGTACTTC,CASSPGAGAWEQYF
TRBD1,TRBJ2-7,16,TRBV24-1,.,TGTGCCACCAGTGCCCGAACCGGGACAGGGACATACGAGCAGTACTTC,CATSARTGTGTYEQYF
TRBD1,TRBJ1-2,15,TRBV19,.,TGTGCCAGTAATGATCCCGGACAGGGCTTCTATGGCTACACCTTC,CASNDPGQGFYGYTF
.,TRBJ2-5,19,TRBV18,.,TGTGCCAGCTCACCAGTTGCGGCTTCGTTGAGGTTAAGGGGAGAGACCCAGTACTTC,CASSPVAASLRLRGETQYF
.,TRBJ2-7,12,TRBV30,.,TGTGCCTGGAGTGTAGGAGACTACGAGCAGTACTTC,CAWSVGDYEQYF
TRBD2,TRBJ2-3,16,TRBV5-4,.,TGTGCCAGCAGCGAACTAGCGGGGGGGCCCACAGATACGCAGTATTTT,CASSELAGGPTDTQYF
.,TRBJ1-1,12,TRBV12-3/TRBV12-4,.,TGTGCCAGCAGTTTAGTTGCGGGTGAAGCTTTCTTT,CASSLVAGEAFF
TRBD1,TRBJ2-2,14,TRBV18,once,TGTGCCAGCTCACCTCAGGGGGCCACCGGGGAGCTGTTTTTT,CASSPQGATGELFF
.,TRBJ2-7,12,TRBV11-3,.,TGTGCCAGCAGCGAGGACAACGACGAGCAGTACTTC,CASSEDNDEQYF
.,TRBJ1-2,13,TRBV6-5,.,TGTGCCAGCAGTTCGGGGGTTGGCTATGGCTACACCTTC,CASSSGVGYGYTF
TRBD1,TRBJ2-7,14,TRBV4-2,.,TGTGCCAGCAGCCAACCGGGACAGAGGTACGAGCAGTACTTC,CASSQPGQRYEQYF
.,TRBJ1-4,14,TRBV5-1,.,TGCGCCAGCAGAAAGGACCCCGGGGGAGAAAAACTGTTTTTT,CASRKDPGGEKLFF
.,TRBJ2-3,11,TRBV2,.,TGTGCCAGCAGTGTCAGGGGCCCGCAGTATTTT,CASSVRGPQYF
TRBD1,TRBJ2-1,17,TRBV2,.,TGTGCCAGCATGTACAGGGGGCGAAGAAGGTCCTACAATGAGCAGTTCTTC,CASMYRGRRRSYNEQFF
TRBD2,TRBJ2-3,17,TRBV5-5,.,TGTGCCAGCAGCTCACAGGCAACTAGCGGTAGCACAGATACGCAGTATTTT,CASSSQATSGSTDTQYF
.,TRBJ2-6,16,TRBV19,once,TGTGCCAGTAGCCTCAGTTGGCTCTCTGGGGCCAACGTCCTGACTTTC,CASSLSWLSGANVLTF
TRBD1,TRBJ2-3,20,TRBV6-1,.,TGTGCCAGCAGTGACTGGACAGGGCGCGCGGGGCGCACTAGCACAGATACGCAGTATTTT,CASSDWTGRAGRTSTDTQYF
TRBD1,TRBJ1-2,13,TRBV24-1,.,TGTGCCACCAGTGCCCCAGACAGGGGGCCTTACACCTTC,CATSAPDRGPYTF
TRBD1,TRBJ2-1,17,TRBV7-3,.,TGTGCCAGCAGCTTAAGGATCGACAGGGGTTTCGGCAATGAGCAGTTCTTC,CASSLRIDRGFGNEQFF
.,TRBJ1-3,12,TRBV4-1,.,TGCGCCAGCAGCCAACTGGGAAACACCATATATTTT,CASSQLGNTIYF
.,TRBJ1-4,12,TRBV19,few,TGTGCCGGGGCCGACAGGCTCGTCGGACTGTTTTTT,CAGADRLVGLFF
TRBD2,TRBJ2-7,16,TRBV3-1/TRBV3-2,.,TGTGCCAGCAGCCAAGATTGGAAGCGGGGAGCCTACGAGCAGTACTTC,CASSQDWKRGAYEQYF
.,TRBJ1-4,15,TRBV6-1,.,TGTGCCAGCAGTGAACTCCCCTGGCGGAATGAAAAACTGTTTTTT,CASSELPWRNEKLFF
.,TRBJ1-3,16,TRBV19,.,TGTGCCAGTAGTATTTTCGGACAGTCCTCTGGAAACACCATATATTTT,CASSIFGQSSGNTIYF
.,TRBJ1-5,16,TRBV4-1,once,TGCGCCAGCAGCCAAGCACAGGGTAGCGGCAATCAGCCCCAGCATTTT,CASSQAQGSGNQPQHF
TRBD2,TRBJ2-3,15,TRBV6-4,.,TGTGCCAGCAGTCCCTCACTAGCGGGGGCCTATACGCAGTATTTT,CASSPSLAGAYTQYF
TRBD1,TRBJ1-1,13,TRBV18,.,TGTGCCAGCTCGTGGACAGGGTCCACTGAAGCTTTCTTT,CASSWTGSTEAFF
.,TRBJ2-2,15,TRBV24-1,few,TGTGCCACCAGTGGGAGAACAGGGAACACCGGGGAGCTGTTTTTT,CATSGRTGNTGELFF
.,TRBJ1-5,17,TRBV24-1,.,TGTGCCACCAGTGATTTCAGGGAATGGTCTAGCAATCAGCCCCAGCATTTT,CATSDFREWSSNQPQHF
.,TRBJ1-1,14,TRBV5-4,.,TGTGCCAGCAGCTTATTGCTAGGGGTGACTGAAGCTTTCTTT,CASSLLLGVTEAFF
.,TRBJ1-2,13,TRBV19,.,TGTGCCAGTAGTATCCAGACAGCCTATGGCTACACCTTC,CASSIQTAYGYTF
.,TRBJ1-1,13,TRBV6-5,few,TGTGCCAGCAGTTACTCAGAGGTTACTGAAGCTTTCTTT,CASSYSEVTEAFF
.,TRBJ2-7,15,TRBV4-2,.,TGTGCCAGCAGCCAAGAACATGCTTCGCATTACGAGCAGTACTTC,CASSQEHASHYEQYF
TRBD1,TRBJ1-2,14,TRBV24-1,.,TGTGCCACCAGTGAAGTAGACAGGGGCTATGGCTACACCTTC,CATSEVDRGYGYTF
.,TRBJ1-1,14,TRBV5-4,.,TGTGCCAGCAGCCACACACTCCGGGGCACTGAAGCTTTCTTT,CASSHTLRGTEAFF
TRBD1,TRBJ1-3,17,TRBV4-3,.,TGCGCCAGCAGCCAAGCTTTGACAGGGACGCCCGGAAACACCATATATTTT,CASSQALTGTPGNTIYF
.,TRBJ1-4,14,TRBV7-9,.,TGTGCCAGCAGCTTAGTACCGGGGGATGAAAAACTGTTTTTT,CASSLVPGDEKLFF
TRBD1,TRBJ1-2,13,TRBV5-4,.,TGTGCCAGCAGCCAGGACAGGGATAATGGCTACACCTTC,CASSQDRDNGYTF
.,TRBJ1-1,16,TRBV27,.,.,CASSSSKTRTGVEAFF
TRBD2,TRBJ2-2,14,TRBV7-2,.,TGTGCCAGCAGCCTCGGGGGGAGAACCGGGGAGCTGTTTTTT,CASSLGGRTGELFF
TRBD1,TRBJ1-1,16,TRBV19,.,TGTGCCAGTCGCAAAGGAGGGGGCGCCATACCAACTGAAGCTTTCTTT,CASRKGGGAIPTEAFF
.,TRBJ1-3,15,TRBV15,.,TGTGCCACCAGCAGACAGGGGAACTCTGGAAACACCATATATTTT,CATSRQGNSGNTIYF
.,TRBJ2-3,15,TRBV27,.,TGTGCCAGCAGTTTATCTTCGGGGGTGGCAGATACGCAGTATTTT,CASSLSSGVADTQYF
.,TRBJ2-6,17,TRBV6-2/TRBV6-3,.,TGTGCCAGCAGTTTGACTCCGCCGGCCTCTGGGGCCAACGTCCTGACTTTC,CASSLTPPASGANVLTF